This TCR beta chain was identified in a study of metastatic and nonmetastatic thyroid tumors. Background on the study: Repertoires from malignant and benign thyroid patients were compared across blood and tumor or nodule tissue.

TCRdb reprocessed the PCR reads using MiXCR. The sample includes more than 85,000 clones, around 7.8% seen only once; the top ten take approximately 10%. This clone was counted at least ten times. Its cognate antigen is unknown. Nobody among the patients had been given any treatment before thyroid surgery. Germline loops: CDR1 LNHDA, CDR2 SQIVND (reference sequence). The CDR3 loop spans 15 amino acids. The ends were cut back, 5 bases at V and 4 bases at J, with 15 bases in the middle. Study findings and constraints: Patients with malignant thyroid tumors reportedly had significantly higher TCR beta diversity than those with benign nodules, in blood and tumor.

The sample comprised blood. V and J are TRBV19 and TRBJ1-5, with TRBD1 as a possible D gene (5 bases). The sequence was obtained from a female donor with papillary thyroid cancer or a benign thyroid nodule (not recorded which). Some clones in this sample may be carry-over from other donors' samples. The CDR3 DNA reads TGTGCCAGTAGTTTACGGGGGGATAGAAATCAGCCCCAGCATTTT. It is translated as CASSLRGDRNQPQHF.